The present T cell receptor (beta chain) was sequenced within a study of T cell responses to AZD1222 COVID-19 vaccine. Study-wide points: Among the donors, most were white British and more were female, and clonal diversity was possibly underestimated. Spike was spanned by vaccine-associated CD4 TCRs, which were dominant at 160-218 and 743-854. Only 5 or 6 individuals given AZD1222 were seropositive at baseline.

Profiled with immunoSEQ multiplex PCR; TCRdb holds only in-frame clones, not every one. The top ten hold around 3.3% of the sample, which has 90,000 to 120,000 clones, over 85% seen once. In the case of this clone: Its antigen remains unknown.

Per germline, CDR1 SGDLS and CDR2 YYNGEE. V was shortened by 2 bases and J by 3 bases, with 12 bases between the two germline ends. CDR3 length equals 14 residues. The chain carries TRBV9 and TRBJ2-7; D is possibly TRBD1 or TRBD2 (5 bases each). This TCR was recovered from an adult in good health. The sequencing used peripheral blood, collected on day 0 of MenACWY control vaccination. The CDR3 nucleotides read TGTGCCAGCAGCGTGGGGGAAGGGGACTACGAGCAGTACTTC. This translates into CASSVGEGDYEQYF.